This T cell receptor beta chain was recorded in a study of cytomegalovirus exposure and HLA in healthy donors. General study results and limits: Altogether, 170 or so TCR beta chains were recorded as cytomegalovirus-associated.

The sample holds one count of this clone. The antigen remains undetermined. The PCR had 60 Vbeta and 13 Jbeta primers. Profiled with immunoSEQ multiplex PCR; TCRdb holds only in-frame clones, not every one. The sample lists about 130,000 clones; nearly 85% were seen once. Trimming left V 7 bases short and J 4 bases short, with 7 bases between. CDR3 size: 10 residues. Per germline, CDR1 SQVTM and CDR2 ANQGSEA. This sequence originates from a boy between 10 and 17 years old in good health and CMV-seronegative. This chain uses TRBV29-1 with TRBJ1-1; D gene unclear. The specimen was PBMCs. This CDR3 reads CSARGTEAFF. The CDR3 nucleotides read TGCAGCGCTCGGGGCACTGAAGCTTTCTTT.